Described below is a single T cell receptor beta chain sequence and its context. Its antigen is undetermined. One junction end disagrees with the germline gene, perhaps due to a read error. This sample is drawn from a study of tumor and adjacent non-tumor tissue in lung cancer. Study findings and constraints: Tumor TCR diversity, when higher, was linked to shorter survival. In normal lung, the top 100 clones were significantly more dominant than in tumor.

The template was RNA from unsorted bulk tissue. Newly diagnosed lung cancer patients had thoracic surgery in China, August–late 2014, without prior chemotherapy. TCRbeta libraries were built with three rounds of nested PCR, modified from ARM-PCR. In TCRdb, the multiplex PCR reads were re-called with MiXCR into one record per CDR3 protein. The repertoire consists of 200,000 to 250,000 distinct CDR3 sequences, with 71% occurring once and the leading ten covering 20% to 25%. Sequencing was performed on lung tumor tissue. The source of this sequence is a man aged 60-69 years with non-small cell lung cancer.

CDR3 loop: CSVEKVGGEGYIF. CDR3 DNA sequence: TGCAGCGTTGAAAAAGTAGGGGGCGAGGGCTACATCTTC. This chain joins TRBV29-1 and TRBJ1-2; 7 bases agree with TRBD1. This CDR3 has 13 residues. The V gene's germline CDR1 is SQVTM and CDR2 ANQGSEA.